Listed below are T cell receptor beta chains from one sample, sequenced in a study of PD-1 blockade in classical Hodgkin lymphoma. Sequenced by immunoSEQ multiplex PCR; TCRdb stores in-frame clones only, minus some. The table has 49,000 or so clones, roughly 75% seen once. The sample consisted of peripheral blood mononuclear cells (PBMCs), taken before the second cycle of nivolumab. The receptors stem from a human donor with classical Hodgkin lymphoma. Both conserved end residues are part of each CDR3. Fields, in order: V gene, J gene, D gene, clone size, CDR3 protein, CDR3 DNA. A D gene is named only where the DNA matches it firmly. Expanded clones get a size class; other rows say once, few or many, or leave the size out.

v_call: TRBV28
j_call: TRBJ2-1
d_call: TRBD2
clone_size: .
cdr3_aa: CASGTARDRGGLAGGNEQFF
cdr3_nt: TGTGCCAGCGGGACGGCCCGGGACAGGGGAGGACTAGCGGGAGGCAATGAGCAGTTCTTC

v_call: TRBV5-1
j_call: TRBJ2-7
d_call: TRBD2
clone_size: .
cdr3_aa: CASSWAGGSYEQYF
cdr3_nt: TGCGCCAGCAGTTGGGCGGGGGGCTCCTACGAGCAGTACTTC

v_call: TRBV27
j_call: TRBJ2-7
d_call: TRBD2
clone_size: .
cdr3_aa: CASSLSAGTHEQYF
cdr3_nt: TGTGCCAGCAGTCTCTCAGCGGGGACCCACGAGCAGTACTTC

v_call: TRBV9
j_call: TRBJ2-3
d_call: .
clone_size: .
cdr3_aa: CASSVNFDTDTQYF
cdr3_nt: TGTGCCAGCAGCGTAAATTTCGATACCGATACGCAGTATTTT

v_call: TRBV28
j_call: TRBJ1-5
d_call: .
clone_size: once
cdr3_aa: CASSSPPFGQPQHF
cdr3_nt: TGTGCCAGCAGTTCCCCCCCGTTCGGTCAGCCCCAGCATTTT

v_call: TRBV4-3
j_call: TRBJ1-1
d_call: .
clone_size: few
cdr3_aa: CASSQVVANTEAFF
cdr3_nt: TGCGCCAGCAGCCAAGTAGTAGCGAACACTGAAGCTTTCTTT

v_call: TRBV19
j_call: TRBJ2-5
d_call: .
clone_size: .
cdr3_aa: CASTGQETQYF
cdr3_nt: TGTGCCAGCACTGGCCAAGAGACCCAGTACTTC

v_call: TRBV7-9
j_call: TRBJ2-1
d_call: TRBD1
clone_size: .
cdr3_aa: CASSSDRYNEQFF
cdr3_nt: TGTGCCAGCAGCTCGGACAGGTACAATGAGCAGTTCTTC

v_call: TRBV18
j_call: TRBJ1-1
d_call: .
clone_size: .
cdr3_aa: CASSPPAWGTEAFF
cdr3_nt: TGTGCCAGCTCACCACCGGCCTGGGGCACTGAAGCTTTCTTT

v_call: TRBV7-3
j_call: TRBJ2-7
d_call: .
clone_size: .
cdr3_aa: CASSPRKGPAYAQYF
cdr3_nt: TGTGCCAGCAGCCCCCGAAAAGGACCAGCCTACGCGCAGTACTTC

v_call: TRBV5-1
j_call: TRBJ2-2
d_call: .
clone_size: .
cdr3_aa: CASSLTAGNTGELFF
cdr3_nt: TGCGCCAGCAGCTTGACGGCGGGTAACACCGGGGAGCTGTTTTTT

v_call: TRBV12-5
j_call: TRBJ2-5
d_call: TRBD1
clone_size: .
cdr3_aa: CASGFGRQGQETQYF
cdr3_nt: TGTGCTAGTGGTTTTGGAAGACAGGGCCAAGAGACCCAGTACTTC

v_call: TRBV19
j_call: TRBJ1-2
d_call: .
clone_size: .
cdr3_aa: CASSTGEGYGYTF
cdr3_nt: TGTGCCAGTAGTACAGGGGAAGGCTATGGCTACACCTTC